This T cell receptor (beta chain) was recorded in a study of brain metastases from non-small cell lung cancer. This clone is a singleton in its sample. Measured with immunoSEQ multiplex PCR; TCRdb has only the in-frame clones, and not every one. The sample shows 800 to 1,100 clones, about 79% of them seen only once. CDR3 length equals 17 residues. Germline V lookup: CDR1 SGDLS, CDR2 YYNGEE. Trimming removed 0 bases at V and 2 bases at J, with 16 bases between. The specimen sequenced was tumor-adjacent normal tissue. This chain uses TRBV9 with TRBJ2-3; tentatively, D is TRBD1 (5 bases). The clonotype comes from a donor at least 40 years old with non-small cell lung cancer. CDR3 protein: CASSVGRGAGHTDTQYF. The CDR3 coding sequence is TGTGCCAGCAGCGTAGGGCGAGGAGCAGGGCACACAGATACGCAGTATTTT.